The clone carrying this T cell receptor beta chain showed up many times. Antigen: not known. RNA transcripts gave rise to amplified TCR beta CDR3 regions. First-round RT-PCR of the TCR CDR3 relied on the HTBI primer set. TCRdb re-called the multiplex PCR reads through MiXCR, storing one row per CDR3 protein. The sample has over 200,000 distinct CDR3 sequences, 13% to 15% seen once. Germline CDR1 is MNHNS and CDR2 is SASEGT. There are 14 residues in the CDR3. Trimming shortened V by 3 bases and J by 9 bases, and 17 bases separated the two germline ends. The record originates from a study of T cells in Graves' hyperthyroidism and ophthalmopathy. Points from the study as a whole: Model predictions of ophthalmopathy came a median around 6.5 months before onset. Among clonotypes expanded in thyroid above 0.001, most were also found in blood.

The receptor's source is a woman aged 40 to 50 with Graves' hyperthyroidism that later progressed to Graves' ophthalmopathy. The specimen was blood. The J gene is TRBJ1-2, the V gene TRBV6-1, with D unresolved. The DNA of the CDR3 is TGTGCCAGCAGTGAGAGCAGTTCCCGTTTTCGCTACACCTTC. Translation gives CASSESSSRFRYTF.